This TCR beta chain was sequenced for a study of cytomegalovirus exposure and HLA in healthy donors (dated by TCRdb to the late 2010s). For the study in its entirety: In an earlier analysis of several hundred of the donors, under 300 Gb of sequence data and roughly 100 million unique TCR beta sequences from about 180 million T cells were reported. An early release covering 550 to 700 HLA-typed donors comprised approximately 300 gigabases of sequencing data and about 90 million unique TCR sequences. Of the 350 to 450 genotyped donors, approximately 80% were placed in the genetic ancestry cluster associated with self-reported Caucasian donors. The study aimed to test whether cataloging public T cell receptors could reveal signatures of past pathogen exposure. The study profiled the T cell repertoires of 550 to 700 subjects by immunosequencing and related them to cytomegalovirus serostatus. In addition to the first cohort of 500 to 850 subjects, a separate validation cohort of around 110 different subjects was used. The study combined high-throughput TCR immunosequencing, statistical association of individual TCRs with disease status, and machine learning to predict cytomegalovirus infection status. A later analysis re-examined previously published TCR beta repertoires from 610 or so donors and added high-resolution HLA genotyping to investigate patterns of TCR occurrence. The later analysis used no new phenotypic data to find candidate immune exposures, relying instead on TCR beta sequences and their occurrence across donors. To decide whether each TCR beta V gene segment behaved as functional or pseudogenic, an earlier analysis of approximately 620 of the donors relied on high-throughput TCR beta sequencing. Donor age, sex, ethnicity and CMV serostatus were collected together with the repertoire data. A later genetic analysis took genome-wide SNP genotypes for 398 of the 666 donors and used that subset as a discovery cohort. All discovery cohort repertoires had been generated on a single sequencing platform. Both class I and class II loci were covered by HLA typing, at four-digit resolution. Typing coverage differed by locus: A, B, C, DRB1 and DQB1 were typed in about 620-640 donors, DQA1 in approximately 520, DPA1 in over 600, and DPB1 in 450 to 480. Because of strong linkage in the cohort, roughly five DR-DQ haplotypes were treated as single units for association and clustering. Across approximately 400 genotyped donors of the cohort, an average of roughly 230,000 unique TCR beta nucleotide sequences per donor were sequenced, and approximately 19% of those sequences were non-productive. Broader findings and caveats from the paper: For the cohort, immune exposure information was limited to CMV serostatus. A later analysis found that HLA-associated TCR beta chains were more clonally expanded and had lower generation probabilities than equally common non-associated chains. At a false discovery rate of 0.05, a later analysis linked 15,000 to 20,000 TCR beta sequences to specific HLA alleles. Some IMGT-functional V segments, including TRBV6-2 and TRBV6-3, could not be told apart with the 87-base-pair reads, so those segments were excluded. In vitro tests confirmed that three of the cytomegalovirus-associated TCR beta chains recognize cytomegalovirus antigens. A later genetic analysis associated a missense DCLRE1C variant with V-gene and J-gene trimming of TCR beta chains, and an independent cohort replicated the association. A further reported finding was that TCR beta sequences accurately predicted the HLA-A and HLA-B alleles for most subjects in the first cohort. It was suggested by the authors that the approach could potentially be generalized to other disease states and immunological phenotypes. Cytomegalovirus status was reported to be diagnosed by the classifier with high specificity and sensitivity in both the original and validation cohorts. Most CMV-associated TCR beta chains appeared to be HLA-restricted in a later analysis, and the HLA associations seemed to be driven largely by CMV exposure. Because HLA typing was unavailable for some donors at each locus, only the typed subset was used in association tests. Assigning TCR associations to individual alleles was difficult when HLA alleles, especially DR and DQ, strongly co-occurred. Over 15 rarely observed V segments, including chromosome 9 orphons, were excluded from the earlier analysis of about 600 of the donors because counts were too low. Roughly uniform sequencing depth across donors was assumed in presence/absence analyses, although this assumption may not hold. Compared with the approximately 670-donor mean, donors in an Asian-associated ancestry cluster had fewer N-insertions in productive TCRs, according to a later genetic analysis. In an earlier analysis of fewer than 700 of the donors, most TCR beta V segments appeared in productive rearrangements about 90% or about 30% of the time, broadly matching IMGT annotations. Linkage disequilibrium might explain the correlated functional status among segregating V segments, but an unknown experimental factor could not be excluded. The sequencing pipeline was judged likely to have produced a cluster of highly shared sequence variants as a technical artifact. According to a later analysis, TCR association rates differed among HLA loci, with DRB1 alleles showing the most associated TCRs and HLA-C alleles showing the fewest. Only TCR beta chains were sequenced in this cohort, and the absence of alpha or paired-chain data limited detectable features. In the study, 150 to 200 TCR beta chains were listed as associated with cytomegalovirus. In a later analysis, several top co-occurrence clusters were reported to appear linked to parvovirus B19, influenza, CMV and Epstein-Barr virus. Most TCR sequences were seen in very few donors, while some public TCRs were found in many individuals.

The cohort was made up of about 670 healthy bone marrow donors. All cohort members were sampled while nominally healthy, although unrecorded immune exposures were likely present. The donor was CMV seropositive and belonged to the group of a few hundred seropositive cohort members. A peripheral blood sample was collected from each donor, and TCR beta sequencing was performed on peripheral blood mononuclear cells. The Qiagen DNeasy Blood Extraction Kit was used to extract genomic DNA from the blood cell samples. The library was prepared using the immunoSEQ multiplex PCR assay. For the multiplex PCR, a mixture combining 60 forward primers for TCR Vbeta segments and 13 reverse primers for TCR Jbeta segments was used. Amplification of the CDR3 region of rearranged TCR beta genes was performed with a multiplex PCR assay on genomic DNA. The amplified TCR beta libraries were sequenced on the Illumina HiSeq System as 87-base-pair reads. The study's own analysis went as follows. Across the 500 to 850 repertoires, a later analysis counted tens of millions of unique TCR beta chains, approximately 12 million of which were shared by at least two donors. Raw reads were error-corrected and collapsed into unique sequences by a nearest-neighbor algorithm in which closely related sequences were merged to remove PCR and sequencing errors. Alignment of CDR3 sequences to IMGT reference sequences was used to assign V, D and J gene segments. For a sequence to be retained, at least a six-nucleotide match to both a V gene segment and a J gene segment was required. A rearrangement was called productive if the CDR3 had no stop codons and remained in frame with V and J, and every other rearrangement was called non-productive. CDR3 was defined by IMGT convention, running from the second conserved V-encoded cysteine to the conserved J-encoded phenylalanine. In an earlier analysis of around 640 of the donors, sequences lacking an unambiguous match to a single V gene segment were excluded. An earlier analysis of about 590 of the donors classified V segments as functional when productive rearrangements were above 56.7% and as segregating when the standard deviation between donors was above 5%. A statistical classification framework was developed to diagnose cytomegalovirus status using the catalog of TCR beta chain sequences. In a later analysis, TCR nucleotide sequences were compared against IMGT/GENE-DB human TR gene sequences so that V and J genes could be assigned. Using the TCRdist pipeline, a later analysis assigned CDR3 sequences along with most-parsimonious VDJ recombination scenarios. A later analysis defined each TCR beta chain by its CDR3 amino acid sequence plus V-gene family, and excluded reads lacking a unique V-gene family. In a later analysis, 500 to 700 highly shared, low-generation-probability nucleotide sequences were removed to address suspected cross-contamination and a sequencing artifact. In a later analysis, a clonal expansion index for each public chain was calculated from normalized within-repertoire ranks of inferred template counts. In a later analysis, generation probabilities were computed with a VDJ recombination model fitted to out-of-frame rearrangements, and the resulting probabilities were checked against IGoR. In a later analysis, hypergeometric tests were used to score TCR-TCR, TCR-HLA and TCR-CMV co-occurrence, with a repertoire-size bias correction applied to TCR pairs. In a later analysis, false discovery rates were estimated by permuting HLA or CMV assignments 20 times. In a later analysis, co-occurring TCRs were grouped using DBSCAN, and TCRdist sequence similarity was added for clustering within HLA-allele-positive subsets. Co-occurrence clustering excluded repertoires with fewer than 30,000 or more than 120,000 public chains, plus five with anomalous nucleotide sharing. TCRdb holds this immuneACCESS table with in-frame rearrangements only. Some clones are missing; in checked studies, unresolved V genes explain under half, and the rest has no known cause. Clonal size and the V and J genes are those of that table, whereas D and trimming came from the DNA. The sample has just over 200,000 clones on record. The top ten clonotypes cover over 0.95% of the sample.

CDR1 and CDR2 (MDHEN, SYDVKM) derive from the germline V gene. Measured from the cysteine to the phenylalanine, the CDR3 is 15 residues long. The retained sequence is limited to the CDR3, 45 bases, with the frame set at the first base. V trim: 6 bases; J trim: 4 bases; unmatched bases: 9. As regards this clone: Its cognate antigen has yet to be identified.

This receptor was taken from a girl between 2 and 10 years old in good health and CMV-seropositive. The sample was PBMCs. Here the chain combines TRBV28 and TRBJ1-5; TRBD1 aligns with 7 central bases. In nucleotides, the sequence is TGTGCCAGCAGCCCGCCGGGACAGCCAAATCAGCCCCAGCATTTT. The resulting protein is CASSPPGQPNQPQHF.